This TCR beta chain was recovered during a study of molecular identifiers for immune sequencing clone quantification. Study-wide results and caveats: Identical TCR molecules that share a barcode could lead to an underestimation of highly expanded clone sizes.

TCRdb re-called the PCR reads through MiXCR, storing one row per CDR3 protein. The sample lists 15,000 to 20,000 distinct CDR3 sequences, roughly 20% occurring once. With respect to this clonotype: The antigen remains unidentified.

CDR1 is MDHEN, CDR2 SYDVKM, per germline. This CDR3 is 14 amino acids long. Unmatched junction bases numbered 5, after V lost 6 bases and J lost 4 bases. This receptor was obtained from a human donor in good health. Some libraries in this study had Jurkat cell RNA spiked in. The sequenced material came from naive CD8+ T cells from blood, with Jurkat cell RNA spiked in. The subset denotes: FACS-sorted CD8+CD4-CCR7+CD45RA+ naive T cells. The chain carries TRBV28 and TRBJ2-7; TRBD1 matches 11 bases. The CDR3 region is CASRRGTGGYEQYF. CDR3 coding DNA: TGTGCCAGCAGGCGCGGGACAGGGGGGTACGAGCAGTACTTC.